One sample yielded the 2 T cell receptor beta chains listed below, sequenced in a study of regulatory dendritic cells for organ transplantation. Repertoires were generated with immunoSEQ multiplex PCR, while TCRdb's copy carries only in-frame clones and drops some. The sample has about 34,000 clones; around nine tenths are singletons. Sequencing was carried out using naive CD4+ T cells from blood. As to subset: CD45RA+ naive T cells. The receptors originated from a human donor in good health.

The chain couples TRBV10-3 to TRBJ2-3, with D unclear. Trimming left V 1 base short and J 3 bases short, with 11 bases between. The CDR3 loop spans 15 amino acids. Germline CDR1 reads ENHRY; CDR2 reads SYGVKD. In DNA form, the CDR3 reads TGTGCCATCAGTGAGTATAAGGGCGTGACAGATACGCAGTATTTT. It encodes CAISEYKGVTDTQYF.

This clone was seen only a few times. The chain couples TRBV2 to TRBJ1-5; D is undetermined. V was trimmed by 4 bases and J by 11 bases, leaving 18 bases between them. The germline gives CDR1 SNHLY, CDR2 FYNNEI. CDR3 size: 14 residues. The CDR3 spells CASSGGRAAGAQHF. The CDR3 DNA sequence: TGTGCCAGCAGTGGAGGACGGGCCGCTGGGGCCCAGCATTTT.